This TCR beta chain was profiled in a study of blood T cell repertoires in COVID-19. The CDR3 has 15 residues. V lost 5 bases and J lost 2, with 15 bases in between. Germline values: CDR1 SGHTA, CDR2 FQGNSA. Recovery meant two consecutive negative NP/OP PCR tests, professional clearance, or resolved symptoms. Authors' data handling: Amplification with reference gene primers provided the estimates of nucleated cell counts. Produced via immunoSEQ multiplex PCR; TCRdb's table is partial and in-frame only. The DNA gave D and trimming, while V, J and clone size come from that table. Altogether approximately 280,000 clones are present, 85% being singletons, with the ten largest covering about 2.3%.

The sequenced material came from PBMCs or T cells enriched from blood (not recorded which). The TCR comes from a woman in her forties or fifties who had recovered from COVID-19. J is TRBJ1-2 and V is TRBV7-2; tentative D call: TRBD1 (6 bases). CDR3 protein: CASSLEGGANYGYTF. The DNA for the CDR3 is TGTGCCAGCAGCCTCGAGGGGGGGGCCAACTATGGCTACACCTTC.